The 23 T cell receptor beta chains below all came from one sample that was sequenced in a study of T cells expressing NK-cell markers. Following a re-call of the 5' RACE reads, TCRdb has one entry per CDR3 protein and lacks DNA. The sample table includes about 160,000 distinct CDR3 sequences. The specimen sequenced was blood T cells: a sorted CD56 or NKG2C T cell subset, CD4+ or CD8+ T cells, or bulk PBMC T cells (not recorded which). Every receptor here comes from a man aged 18-75 years in good health.

The chain links TRBV5-1 to TRBJ1-5. The CDR3 runs to 18 residues. The V gene's germline CDR1 is SGHRS and CDR2 YFSETQ. The CDR3 region is CASIRPGAHPDSVGPQHF.

V gene TRBV13 combines with J gene TRBJ2-3; without DNA, the TCRdb call of TRBD2 cannot be checked. The germline gives CDR1 PRHDT, CDR2 FYEKMQ (reference sequence). There are 15 residues in the CDR3. The CDR3: CASSHRGGDTDTQYF.

The V and J genes are TRBV7-2 and TRBJ2-3; TCRdb indicates TRBD2, and absent DNA this call remains unverified. This CDR3 spans 15 amino acids. CDR1 and CDR2 from the germline V gene are SGHTA and FQGNSA. This CDR3 reads CASSSRVAIADTQYF.

The chain's CDR3 is CASSIGYDDTGELFF. The rearrangement links TRBV19 to TRBJ2-2. Germline CDR1 and CDR2: LNHDA and SQIVND (reference sequence). CDR3 length equals 15 residues.

The chain joins TRBV5-5 to TRBJ2-1. CDR1 and CDR2 from the germline V gene are SGHKS and YYEKEE (reference sequence). This CDR3 has 14 residues. The CDR3 loop reads CASSLDFPYNEQFF.

The J gene is TRBJ2-1, the V gene TRBV18; TCRdb's D gene call, TRBD2, goes unchecked for lack of DNA. This CDR3 has 15 amino acids. Per the germline V gene, CDR1 is KGHSH and CDR2 is LQKENI. This CDR3 is CASSLATELYNEQFF.

J is TRBJ1-1 and V is TRBV5-4. Germline lookup yields CDR1 SGHNT and CDR2 YYREEE (reference sequence). The CDR3 sequence is 13 residues long. The CDR3 region is CASSFIENTEAFF.

The chain has TRBV13 and TRBJ2-7; TCRdb names TRBD2, which stays unverified in the absence of DNA. This CDR3 has 17 amino acids. CDR1 is PRHDT and CDR2 is FYEKMQ in the germline V gene (reference sequence). The CDR3 sequence: CASSLGLSNARNYEQYF.

The chain links TRBV19 to TRBJ1-2. Germline-derived CDR1 and CDR2 are LNHDA and SQIVND (reference sequence). This CDR3 is built from 11 residues. This CDR3 reads CASREGTVYTF.

This chain connects TRBV7-9 to TRBJ2-1; TCRdb's D call, TRBD1, is unchecked because there is no DNA. CDR1 and CDR2 (germline): SEHNR, FQNEAQ (reference sequence). The CDR3 runs to 16 residues. CDR3: CASSLTDILTYNEQFF.

The rearrangement uses TRBV2 and TRBJ1-5. The germline gives CDR1 SNHLY, CDR2 FYNNEI. This CDR3 has 14 amino acids. The CDR3 spells CASSSGSDYQPQHF.

V and J are TRBV3-1 and TRBJ2-6. Germline loops: CDR1 LGHDT, CDR2 YNNKEL (reference sequence). The CDR3 contains 17 residues. The CDR3 loop is CASSQELSSSGANVLTF.

The V and J genes are TRBV5-1 and TRBJ1-2; without DNA, the TCRdb call of TRBD1 cannot be checked. Germline CDR1 reads SGHRS; CDR2 reads YFSETQ. CDR3 size: 15 residues. The CDR3 loop is CASSFLSGADYGYTF. Supplemented by reference TRBV5-1 and TRBJ1-2, the full variable domain reads KAGVTQTPRYLIKTRGQQVTLSCSPISGHRSVSWYQQTPGQGLQFLFEYFSETQRNKGNFPGRFSGRQFSNSRSEMNVSTLELGDSALYLCASSFLSGADYGYTFGSGTRLTVV.

V is TRBV7-2 and J is TRBJ1-2; without DNA, the TCRdb call of TRBD1 cannot be checked. The CDR3 runs 15 residues. CDR1 and CDR2 (germline): SGHTA, FQGNSA. CDR3 region: CASSLSGTGYYGYTF.

The rearrangement joins TRBV29-1 to TRBJ2-2; with no DNA, the TCRdb D assignment of TRBD1 cannot be verified. Germline CDR1 reads SQVTM; CDR2 reads ANQGSEA. The length of the CDR3 is 15 residues. The chain's CDR3 is CSVELTGTNTGELFF.

The chain carries TRBV19 and TRBJ1-2. The CDR3 totals 15 residues. Per germline, CDR1 LNHDA and CDR2 SQIVND (reference sequence). CDR3 loop: CASSIPGSLVYGYTF.

The V gene is TRBV12-3 or TRBV12-4, the J gene TRBJ2-1. The CDR3 loop spans 13 amino acids. CDR3 residues: CASSGEIYNEQFF.

The chain links TRBV28 to TRBJ1-4; the TCRdb D gene call, TRBD1, has no DNA to confirm it. Germline V CDR1 and CDR2: MDHEN, SYDVKM. This CDR3 is 14 amino acids long. The CDR3 loop is CASSLRTGVEKLFF.

The chain uses TRBV5-1 and TRBJ1-6; TCRdb's assignment of TRBD1 cannot be checked, as there is no DNA. CDR1 is SGHRS, CDR2 YFSETQ, per germline. The CDR3 spans 14 residues. The CDR3 region is CASSLSGGLAPLHF.

This chain links TRBV5-1 with TRBJ1-2; with no DNA, the TCRdb D assignment of TRBD1 cannot be verified. CDR1 is SGHRS, CDR2 YFSETQ, per germline. This CDR3 has 15 residues. This CDR3 is CASRPDGGPGNGYTF.

The chain links TRBV5-4 to TRBJ2-6; no DNA is available, so the TRBD1 call from TCRdb remains unchecked. Germline V CDR1 and CDR2: SGHNT, YYREEE (reference sequence). This CDR3 is built from 22 residues. The CDR3 is CASSFALGRPLKPHSGANVLTF.

This rearrangement joins TRBV12-3 or TRBV12-4 to TRBJ2-6. The CDR3 length is 15 residues. This chain's CDR3 is CASSLLLAGANVLTF.

This chain links TRBV9 with TRBJ1-1; TCRdb calls TRBD1, which cannot be checked without DNA. This CDR3 has 14 amino acids. Per germline, CDR1 SGDLS and CDR2 YYNGEE. The CDR3 loop reads CASSVGTTGKEAFF.